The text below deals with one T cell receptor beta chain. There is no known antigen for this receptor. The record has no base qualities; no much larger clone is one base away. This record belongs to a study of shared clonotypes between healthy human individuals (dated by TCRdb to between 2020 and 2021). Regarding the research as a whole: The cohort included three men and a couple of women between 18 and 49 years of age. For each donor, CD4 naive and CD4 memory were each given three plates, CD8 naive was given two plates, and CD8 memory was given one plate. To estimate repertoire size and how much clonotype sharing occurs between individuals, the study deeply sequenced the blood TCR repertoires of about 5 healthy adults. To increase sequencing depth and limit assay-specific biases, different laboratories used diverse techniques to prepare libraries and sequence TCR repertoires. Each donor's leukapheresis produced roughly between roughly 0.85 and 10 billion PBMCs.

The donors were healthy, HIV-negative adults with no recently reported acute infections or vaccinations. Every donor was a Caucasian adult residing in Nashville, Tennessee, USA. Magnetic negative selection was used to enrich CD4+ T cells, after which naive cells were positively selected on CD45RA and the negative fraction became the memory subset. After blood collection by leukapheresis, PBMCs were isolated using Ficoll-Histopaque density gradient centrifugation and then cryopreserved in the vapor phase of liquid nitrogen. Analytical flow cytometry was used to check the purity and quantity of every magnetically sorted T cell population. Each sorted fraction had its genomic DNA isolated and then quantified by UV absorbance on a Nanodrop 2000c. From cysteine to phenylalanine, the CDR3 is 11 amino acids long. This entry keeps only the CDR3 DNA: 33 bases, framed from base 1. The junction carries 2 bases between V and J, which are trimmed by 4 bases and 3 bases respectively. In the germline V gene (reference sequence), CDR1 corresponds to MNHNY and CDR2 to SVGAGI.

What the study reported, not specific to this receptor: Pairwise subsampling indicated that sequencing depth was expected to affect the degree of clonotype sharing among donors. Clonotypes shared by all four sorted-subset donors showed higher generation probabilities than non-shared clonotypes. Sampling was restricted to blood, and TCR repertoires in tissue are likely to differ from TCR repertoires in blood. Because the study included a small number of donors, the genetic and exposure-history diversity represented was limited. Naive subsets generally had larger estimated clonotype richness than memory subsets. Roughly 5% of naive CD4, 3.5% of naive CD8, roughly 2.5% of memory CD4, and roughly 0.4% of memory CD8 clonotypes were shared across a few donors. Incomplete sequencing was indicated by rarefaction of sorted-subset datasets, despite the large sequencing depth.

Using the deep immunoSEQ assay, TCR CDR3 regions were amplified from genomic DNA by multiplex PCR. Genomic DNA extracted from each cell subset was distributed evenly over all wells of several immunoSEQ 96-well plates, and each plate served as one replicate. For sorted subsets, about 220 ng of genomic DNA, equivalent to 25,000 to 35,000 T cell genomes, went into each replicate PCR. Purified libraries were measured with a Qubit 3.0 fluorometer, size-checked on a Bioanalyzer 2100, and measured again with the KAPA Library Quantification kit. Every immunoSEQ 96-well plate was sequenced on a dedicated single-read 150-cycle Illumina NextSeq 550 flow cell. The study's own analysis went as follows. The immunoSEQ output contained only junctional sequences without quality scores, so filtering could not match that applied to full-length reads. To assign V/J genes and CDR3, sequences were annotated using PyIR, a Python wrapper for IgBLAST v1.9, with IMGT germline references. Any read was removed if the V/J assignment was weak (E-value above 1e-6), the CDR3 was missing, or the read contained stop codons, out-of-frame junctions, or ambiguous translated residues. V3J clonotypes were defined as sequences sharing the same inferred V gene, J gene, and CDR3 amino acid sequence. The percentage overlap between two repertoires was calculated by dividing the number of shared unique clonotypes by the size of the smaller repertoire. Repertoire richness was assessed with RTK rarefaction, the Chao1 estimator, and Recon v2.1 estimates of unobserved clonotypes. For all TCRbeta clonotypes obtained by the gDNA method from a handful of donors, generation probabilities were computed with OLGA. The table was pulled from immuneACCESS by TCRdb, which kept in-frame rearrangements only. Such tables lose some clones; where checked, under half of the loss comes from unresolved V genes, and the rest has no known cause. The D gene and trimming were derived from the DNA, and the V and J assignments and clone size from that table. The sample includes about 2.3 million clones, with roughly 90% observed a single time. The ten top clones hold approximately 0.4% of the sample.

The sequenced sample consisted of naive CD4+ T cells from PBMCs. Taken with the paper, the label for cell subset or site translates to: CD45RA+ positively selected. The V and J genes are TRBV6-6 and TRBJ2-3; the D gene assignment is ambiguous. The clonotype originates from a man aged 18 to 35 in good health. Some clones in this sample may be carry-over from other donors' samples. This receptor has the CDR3 CASSWTDTQYF. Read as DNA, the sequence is TGTGCCAGCAGTTGGACAGATACGCAGTATTTT.